This T cell receptor (beta chain) stems from a study of T cell responses to AZD1222 COVID-19 vaccine. Overall study results and limits: In a largely white British group with more females than males, clonal diversity was possibly underestimated.

Repertoires were generated with immunoSEQ multiplex PCR, while TCRdb's copy carries only in-frame clones and drops some. Of more than 100,000 clones in the sample, approximately 85% were seen once. Germline lookup yields CDR1 LNHNV and CDR2 YYDKDF (reference sequence). The V end lost 2 bases, the J end lost 0 bases, and 10 bases lay between the germline ends. The CDR3 totals 15 residues. A note on this clone: No antigen is known for it.

Sample: peripheral blood, taken on day 0 of AZD1222 vaccination. The chain employs TRBV15 and TRBJ1-2, with D possibly matching TRBD1 (6 bases). The clonotype comes from an adult in good health. The CDR3 DNA reads TGTGCCACCAGCAGAACAGGGCCAGCTAACTATGGCTACACCTTC. Its translation is CATSRTGPANYGYTF.